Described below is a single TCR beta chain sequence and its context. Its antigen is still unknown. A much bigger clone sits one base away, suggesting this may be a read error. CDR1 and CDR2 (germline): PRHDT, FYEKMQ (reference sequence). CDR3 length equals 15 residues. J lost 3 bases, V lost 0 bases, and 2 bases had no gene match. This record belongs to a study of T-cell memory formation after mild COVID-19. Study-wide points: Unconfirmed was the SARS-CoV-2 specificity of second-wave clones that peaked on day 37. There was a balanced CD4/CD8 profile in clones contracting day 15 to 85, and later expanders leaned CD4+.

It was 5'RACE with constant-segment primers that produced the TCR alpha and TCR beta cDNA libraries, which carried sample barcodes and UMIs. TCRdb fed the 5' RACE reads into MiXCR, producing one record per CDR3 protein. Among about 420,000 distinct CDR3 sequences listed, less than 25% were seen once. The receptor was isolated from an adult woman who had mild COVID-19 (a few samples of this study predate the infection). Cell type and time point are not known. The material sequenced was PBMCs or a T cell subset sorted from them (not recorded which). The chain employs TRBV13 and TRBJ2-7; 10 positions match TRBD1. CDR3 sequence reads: CASSLGGQGFYEQYF. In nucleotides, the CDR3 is TGTGCCAGCAGCTTAGGGGGACAGGGGTTCTACGAGCAGTACTTC.